This paragraph covers one T cell receptor beta chain sequence. Its antigen is as yet unknown. The method was immunoSEQ multiplex PCR; TCRdb's version includes in-frame clones alone and lacks a portion of them. The sample includes some 76,000 clones, around 86% of them seen just once. Trimming removed 5 bases from V and 4 bases from J, with 14 bases in between. Germline V lookup: CDR1 PRHDT, CDR2 FYEKMQ (reference sequence). CDR3 length equals 14 residues. The entry originates in a study of OX40 agonist ivuxolimab in advanced cancers. Study as a whole: Head and neck, renal cell, melanoma or hepatocellular carcinoma were the cancers that dose-escalation patients had. Of mixed ages from about 23 to 90 and averaging 60 years, the group was just under 85% male.

Study observations and caveats: Researchers did not establish what antigens the expanded peripheral T cells target.

The specimen comprised CD4+ or CD8+ T cells sorted from blood, sampled in a trial of the OX40 agonist ivuxolimab. The gene calls are TRBV13 and TRBJ1-1; D call uncertain. The receptor was isolated from an adult with an advanced solid tumor such as melanoma, head and neck, liver or kidney cancer. In DNA, the CDR3 is TGTGCCAGCAGCGCCCCGGGGTCCGGCACTGAAGCTTTCTTT. Amino acids: CASSAPGSGTEAFF.